The 16 T cell receptor beta chains presented below share a single source sample, sequenced in a study of T cell responses to AZD1222 COVID-19 vaccine. The repertoire was sequenced with immunoSEQ multiplex PCR; TCRdb's copy has only in-frame clones and lacks some. In the table there are over 120,000 clones, approximately 89% of which are singletons. Here the sequenced sample was peripheral blood, taken 28 days after the second AZD1222 dose. These receptors were taken from an adult who received the AZD1222 COVID-19 vaccine.

The chain is built from TRBV11-2 and TRBJ2-1, with TRBD2 matching 7 bases. The V gene end was trimmed by 1 base and the J gene end by 9 bases; junction bases not matched to a gene: 9. Germline V lookup: CDR1 SGHAT, CDR2 FQNNGV. This CDR3 spans 15 amino acids. CDR3 residues: CASSLVWTSETEQFF. CDR3 nucleotide sequence: TGTGCCAGCAGCTTAGTGTGGACTAGTGAAACTGAGCAGTTCTTC. The whole variable domain, filled in from reference TRBV11-2 and TRBJ2-1, reads EAGVAQSPRYKIIEKRQSVAFWCNPISGHATLYWYQQILGQGPKLLIQFQNNGVVDDSQLPKDRFSAERLKGVDSTLKIQPAKLEDSAVYLCASSLVWTSETEQFFGPGTRLTVL.

The chain combines TRBV30 with TRBJ2-7; D is ambiguous. From germline, CDR1 is GTSNPN and CDR2 SVGIG (reference sequence). V lost 2 bases, J lost 3 bases, and 20 bases lay in between. The CDR3 runs to 16 residues. In nucleotides, the CDR3 is TGTGCCTGGAGTACTTTCTGGCGGAGATTGGACTACGAGCAGTACTTC. Amino acid sequence: CAWSTFWRRLDYEQYF.

The chain combines TRBV19 with TRBJ1-5; TRBD1 aligns across 9 bases. Trimming took 5 bases from V and 8 from J; bases not matched to a gene: 13. This CDR3 region has 16 residues. The germline CDR1 and CDR2 sequences are LNHDA and SQIVND (reference sequence). CDR3 sequence: CASSFPTTQGAKPQHF. As DNA, the CDR3 is TGTGCCAGTAGTTTCCCCACCACACAGGGGGCTAAGCCCCAGCATTTT.

The V gene is TRBV7-6, the J gene TRBJ1-5; D gene uncertain. The CDR3 has 12 amino acids. V was trimmed by 6 bases and J by 4 bases, leaving 7 bases between them. From germline, CDR1 is SGHVS and CDR2 FNYEAQ. CDR3 sequence reads: CASSNANQPQHF. CDR3 coding DNA: TGTGCCAGCAGTAACGCGAATCAGCCCCAGCATTTT.

The J gene is TRBJ2-4, the V gene TRBV3-1 (or the pseudogene TRBV3-2); D uncertain. This CDR3 is 17 amino acids long. V gave up 0 bases and J gave up 0 bases, with 12 bases separating them. The V gene's germline CDR1 is LGHDT and CDR2 YNNKEL (reference sequence). CDR3 DNA sequence: TGTGCCAGCAGCCAAGATCTGGGAATCCTAGCCAAAAACATTCAGTACTTC. Its translation is CASSQDLGILAKNIQYF.

This chain joins TRBV7-3 and TRBJ2-3; TRBD2 might be the D (5 bases). The CDR3 is 16 amino acids. Trimming stripped 2 bases from V and 3 bases from J, with 15 bases between. From germline, CDR1 is SGHTA and CDR2 FQGTGA. The CDR3 DNA follows: TGTGCCAGCAGCTTATATGGCGGGCCCAGTACAGATACGCAGTATTTT. It specifies CASSLYGGPSTDTQYF.

This clone was seen only once. This rearrangement joins TRBV5-8 to TRBJ1-5; 8 bases align to TRBD1. The CDR3 covers 15 residues. Germline-derived CDR1 and CDR2 are SGHTS and YDEGEE. The ends lost 2 bases at V and 6 bases at J; junction bases unmatched: 7. CDR3 in DNA: TGTGCCAGCAGCTTTTCCTCAGGGGGCGTTCAGCCCCAGCATTTT. Encoded protein: CASSFSSGGVQPQHF. Using reference TRBV5-8 and TRBJ1-5 for the parts outside the CDR3, the full variable domain is EAGVTQSPTHLIKTRGQQATLRCSPISGHTSVYWYQQALGLGLQFLLWYDEGEERNRGNFPPRFSGRQFPNYSSELNVNALELEDSALYLCASSFSSGGVQPQHFGDGTRLSIL.

V and J are TRBV7-9 and TRBJ1-4; tentatively, D is TRBD1 (5 bases). The germline V and J ends were trimmed by 2 bases and 4 bases, with 8 bases remaining between them. The germline CDR1 and CDR2 sequences are SEHNR and FQNEAQ (reference sequence). The length of the CDR3 is 14 residues. The CDR3 reads CASSLMGLNEKLFF. The CDR3, as DNA: TGTGCCAGCAGCTTAATGGGGCTTAATGAAAAACTGTTTTTT.

The CDR3 is CASSLRIMNTEAFF. CDR3 nucleotide sequence: TGTGCCAGCAGCTTAAGAATCATGAACACTGAAGCTTTCTTT. The chain has TRBV7-8 and TRBJ1-1; D is unresolved. Trimming took off 2 bases at V and 0 bases at J, with 7 bases between the two ends. The V gene's germline CDR1 is SGHVS and CDR2 FQNEAQ. The CDR3 has 14 residues.

The sample holds one count of this clone. The chain carries TRBV7-2 and TRBJ2-3; D not resolved. V was pared by 0 bases and J by 3 bases, with 10 bases between. The germline CDR1 and CDR2 sequences are SGHTA and FQGNSA. This CDR3 region has 15 residues. CDR3 sequence (DNA): TGTGCCAGCAGCTTAGCTCTCTCTAGAACAGATACGCAGTATTTT. It codes for CASSLALSRTDTQYF.

This chain joins TRBV6-6 and TRBJ2-5; TRBD2 matches 8 bases. CDR3 length equals 15 residues. Per the germline V gene, CDR1 is MNHNY and CDR2 is SVGAGI (reference sequence). V gave up 6 bases and J gave up 4 bases; unmatched junction bases: 10. CDR3 sequence reads: CASRGPAGVGETQYF. The CDR3 DNA is TGTGCCAGCAGGGGGCCAGCGGGAGTGGGAGAGACCCAGTACTTC.

V is TRBV28 and J is TRBJ2-3; D tentatively reads TRBD1 or TRBD2 (5 bases each). From germline, CDR1 is MDHEN and CDR2 SYDVKM. The CDR3 runs 18 residues. Trimming pared 6 bases from V and 0 bases from J, leaving 22 bases between. CDR3 region: CASSDPYRGSSSTDTQYF. CDR3 nucleotide sequence: TGTGCCAGCAGCGACCCCTATCGGGGCAGTTCTAGCACAGATACGCAGTATTTT.

The DNA of the CDR3 is TGTGCCTGGAGTGTACCCCCGATAGGGTATGGCTACACCTTC. Its translation: CAWSVPPIGYGYTF. This chain links TRBV30 with TRBJ1-2; D is unresolved. The CDR3 runs 14 residues. CDR1 and CDR2 from the germline V gene are GTSNPN and SVGIG (reference sequence). Trimming pared 0 bases from V and 5 bases from J, leaving 13 bases between. The full variable domain, completed using reference TRBV30 and TRBJ1-2, is SQTIHQWPATLVQPVGSPLSLECTVEGTSNPNLYWYRQAAGRGLQLLFYSVGIGQISSEVPQNLSASRPQDRQFILSSKKLLLSDSGFYLCAWSVPPIGYGYTFGSGTRLTVV.

This chain connects TRBV2 to TRBJ2-2, with TRBD1 identical over 12 bases. The CDR3 has 17 amino acids. Looked up from germline, CDR1 is SNHLY and CDR2 is FYNNEI. Germline trimming cut 1 base from V and 3 bases from J; bases unmatched to any gene: 3. This CDR3 reads CASSEGDRGLDTGELFF. The CDR3 DNA sequence: TGTGCCAGCAGTGAAGGGGACAGGGGGCTGGACACCGGGGAGCTGTTTTTT.

The CDR3 region has the DNA TGTGCCAGTACCGCGGGGATTGGCTACACCTTC. Its protein product is CASTAGIGYTF. V usage is TRBV19 and J usage is TRBJ1-2; no definite D call. The CDR3 extends over 11 amino acids. V was pared by 7 bases and J by 7 bases, with 10 bases between. CDR1 LNHDA and CDR2 SQIVND come from the germline V gene (reference sequence).

This clone was recorded once. The chain recombines TRBV5-6 with TRBJ1-2; D is possibly TRBD1 (5 bases). From germline, CDR1 is SGHDT and CDR2 YYEEEE. V was clipped by 2 bases and J by 2 bases, with 10 bases between them. This CDR3 is 14 amino acids long. CDR3 bases: TGTGCCAGCAGCTTTTCAGGGTCCAACTATGGCTACACCTTC. Protein sequence: CASSFSGSNYGYTF.